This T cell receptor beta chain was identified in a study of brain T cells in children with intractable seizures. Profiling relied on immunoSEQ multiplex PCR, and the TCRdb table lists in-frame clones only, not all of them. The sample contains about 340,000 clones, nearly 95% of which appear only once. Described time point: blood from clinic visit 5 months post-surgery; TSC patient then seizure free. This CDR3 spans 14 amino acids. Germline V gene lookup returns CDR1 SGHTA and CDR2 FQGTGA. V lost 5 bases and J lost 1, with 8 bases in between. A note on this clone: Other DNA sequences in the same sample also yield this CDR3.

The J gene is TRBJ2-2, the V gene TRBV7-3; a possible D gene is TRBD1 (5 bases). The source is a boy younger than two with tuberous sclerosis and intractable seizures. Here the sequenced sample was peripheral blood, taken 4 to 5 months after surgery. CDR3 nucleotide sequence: TGTGCCAGCAGCCCTCAGGGGAACACCGGGGAGCTGTTTTTT. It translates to CASSPQGNTGELFF.